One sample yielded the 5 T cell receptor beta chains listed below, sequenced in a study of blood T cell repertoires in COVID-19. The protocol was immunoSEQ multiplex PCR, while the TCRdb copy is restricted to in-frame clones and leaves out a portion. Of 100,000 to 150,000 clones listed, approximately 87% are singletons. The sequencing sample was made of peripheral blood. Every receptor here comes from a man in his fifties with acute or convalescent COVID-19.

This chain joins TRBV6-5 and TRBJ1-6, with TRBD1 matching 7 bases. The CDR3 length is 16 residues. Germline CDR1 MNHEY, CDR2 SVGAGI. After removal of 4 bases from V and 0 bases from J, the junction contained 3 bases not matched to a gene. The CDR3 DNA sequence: TGTGCCAGCAGTTTGACAGGGAGCTCCTATAATTCACCCCTCCACTTT. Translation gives CASSLTGSSYNSPLHF.

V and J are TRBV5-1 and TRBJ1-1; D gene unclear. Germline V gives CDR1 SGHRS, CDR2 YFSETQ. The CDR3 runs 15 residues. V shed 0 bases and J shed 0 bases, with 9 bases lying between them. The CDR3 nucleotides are TGCGCCAGCAGCTTGGAGTCAGGTATGAACACTGAAGCTTTCTTT. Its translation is CASSLESGMNTEAFF.

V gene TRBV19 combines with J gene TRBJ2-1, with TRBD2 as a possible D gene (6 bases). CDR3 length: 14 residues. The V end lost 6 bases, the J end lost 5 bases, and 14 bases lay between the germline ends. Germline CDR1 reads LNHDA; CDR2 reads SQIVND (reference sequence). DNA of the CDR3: TGTGCCAGTAGGGGTGGGGGAGGCCACAATGAGCAGTTCTTC. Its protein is CASRGGGGHNEQFF. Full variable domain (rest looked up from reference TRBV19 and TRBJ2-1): DGGITQSPKYLFRKEGQNVTLSCEQNLNHDAMYWYRQDPGQGLRLIYYSQIVNDFQKGDIAEGYSVSREKKESFPLTVTSAQKNPTAFYLCASRGGGGHNEQFFGPGTRLTVL.

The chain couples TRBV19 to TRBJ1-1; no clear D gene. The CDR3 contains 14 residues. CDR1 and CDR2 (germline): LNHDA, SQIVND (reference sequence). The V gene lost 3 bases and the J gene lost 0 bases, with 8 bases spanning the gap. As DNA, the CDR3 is TGTGCCAGTAGTATGTATAGTTTGAACACTGAAGCTTTCTTT. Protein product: CASSMYSLNTEAFF.

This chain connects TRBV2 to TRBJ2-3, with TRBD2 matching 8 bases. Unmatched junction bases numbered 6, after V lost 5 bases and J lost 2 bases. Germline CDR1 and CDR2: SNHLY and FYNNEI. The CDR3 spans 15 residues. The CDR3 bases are TGTGCCAGCAGTTCCCGGGAGGGTGACACAGATACGCAGTATTTT. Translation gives CASSSREGDTDTQYF. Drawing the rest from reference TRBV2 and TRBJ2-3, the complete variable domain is EPEVTQTPSHQVTQMGQEVILRCVPISNHLYFYWYRQILGQKVEFLVSFYNNEISEKSEIFDDQFSVERPDGSNFTLKIRSTKLEDSAMYFCASSSREGDTDTQYFGPGTRLTVL.